This T cell receptor beta chain was observed in a study of sequential checkpoint blockade in melanoma. Study-wide context: Arm A got nivolumab then ipilimumab; arm B the reverse, 1:1.

Produced via immunoSEQ multiplex PCR; TCRdb's table is partial and in-frame only. This table has under 20,000 clones, about two thirds appearing once. The treatment is: randomized to nivolumab then ipilimumab (arm A) or the reverse (arm B). None of the patients previously received DNA-damaging chemotherapy. From thawed PBMCs, live CD3+CD8+ cells negative for CD19 and CD56 were sorted. This sample comprised CD8+ T cells sorted from blood (inferred from file names), obtained from a patient given nivolumab and ipilimumab in sequence. The TCR comes from a human donor with melanoma.

Here the CDR3 DNA reads TGCAGCGCTATCTACAGGGTCCAGCAGTACTTC. This gives the protein CSAIYRVQQYF. J is TRBJ2-7 and V is TRBV29-1; D is possibly TRBD1 (6 bases). The germline CDR1 and CDR2 sequences are SQVTM and ANQGSEA. V gave up 7 bases and J gave up 8 bases, with 15 bases separating them. The CDR3 runs 11 residues.